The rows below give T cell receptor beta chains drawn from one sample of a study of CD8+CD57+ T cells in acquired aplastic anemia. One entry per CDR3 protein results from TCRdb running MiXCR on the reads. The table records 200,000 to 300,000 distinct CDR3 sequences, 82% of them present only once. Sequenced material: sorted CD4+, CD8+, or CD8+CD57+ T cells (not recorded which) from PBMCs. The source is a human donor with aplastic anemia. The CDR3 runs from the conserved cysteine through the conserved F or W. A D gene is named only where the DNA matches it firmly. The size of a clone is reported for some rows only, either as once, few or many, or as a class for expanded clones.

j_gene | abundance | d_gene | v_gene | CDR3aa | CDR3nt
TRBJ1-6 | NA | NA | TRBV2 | CASSLDGFNSPLHF | TGTGCCAGCAGCCTGGACGGATTCAATTCACCCCTCCACTTT
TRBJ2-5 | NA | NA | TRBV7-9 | CASSAVTETQYFGF | NA
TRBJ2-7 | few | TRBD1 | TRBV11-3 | CASSPGGQDGEQYF | TGTGCCAGCAGCCCAGGGGGCCAAGACGGCGAGCAGTACTTC
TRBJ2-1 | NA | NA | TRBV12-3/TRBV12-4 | CATSLWDNYNEQFF | TGTGCCACCAGTTTATGGGACAACTACAATGAGCAGTTCTTC
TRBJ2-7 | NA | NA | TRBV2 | CASIRSGEQYF | TGTGCCAGCATAAGGAGCGGCGAGCAGTACTTC
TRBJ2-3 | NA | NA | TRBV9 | CASSVGAGPHTQYF | TGTGCCAGCAGCGTAGGGGCAGGTCCCCATACGCAGTATTTT
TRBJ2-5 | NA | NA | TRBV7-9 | CASSFGSDEETQYF | TGTGCCAGCAGCTTTGGGTCAGACGAAGAGACCCAGTACTTC
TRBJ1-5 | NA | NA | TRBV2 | CPSWQPGSNQPQHF | TGTCCCAGCTGGCAACCGGGTAGCAATCAGCCCCAGCATTTT
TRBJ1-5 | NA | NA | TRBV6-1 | CASSELVSNQPQHF | TGTGCCAGCAGTGAATTGGTCAGCAATCAGCCCCAGCATTTT
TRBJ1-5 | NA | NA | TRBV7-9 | CASSFLAGTTSQHF | TGTGCCAGCAGCTTCCTAGCGGGAACGACCTCCCAGCATTTT
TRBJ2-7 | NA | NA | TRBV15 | CATSGRDNSYEQYF | TGTGCCACCAGCGGCCGGGACAACTCCTACGAGCAGTACTTC
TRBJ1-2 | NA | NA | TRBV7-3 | CASSLRRPAEFTSTF | TGTGCCAGCAGCTTGAGACGGCCCGCCGAATTCACCTCTACCTTC
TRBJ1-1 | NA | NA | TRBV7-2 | CASSLDVTGGTDAFF | TGTGCCAGCAGCTTAGATGTGACCGGGGGCACTGACGCTTTCTTT
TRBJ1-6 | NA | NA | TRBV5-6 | CASSIIGQNSPLHF | TGTGCCAGCAGCATAATAGGACAGAATTCACCCCTCCACTTT
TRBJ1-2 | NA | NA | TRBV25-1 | CASSSPQGNYGYTF | TGTGCCAGCAGTTCCCCCCAGGGTAACTATGGCTACACCTTC
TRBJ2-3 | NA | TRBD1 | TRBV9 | CASSVGGQSKDSEYF | TGTGCCAGCAGCGTAGGGGGACAGAGCAAGGATTCGGAGTATTTT
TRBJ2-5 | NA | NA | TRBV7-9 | CAYEVAHGTKETQYF | TGTGCCTACGAGGTAGCCCACGGGACAAAAGAGACCCAGTACTTC
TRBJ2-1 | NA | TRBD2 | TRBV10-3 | CAIQGGGPHNEQFF | TGTGCCATCCAGGGCGGGGGGCCACACAATGAGCAGTTCTTC
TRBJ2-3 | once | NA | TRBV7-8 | CASSLGAQYTDTQYF | TGTGCCAGCAGCTTAGGGGCACAGTATACCGATACGCAGTATTTT
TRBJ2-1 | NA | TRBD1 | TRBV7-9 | CASSSRDRGLDYGQFF | TGTGCCAGCAGCTCACGGGACAGGGGCTTGGACTATGGCCAGTTCTTC
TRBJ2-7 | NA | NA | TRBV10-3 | CAINPGVVESSEQYF | TGTGCCATCAACCCCGGAGTGGTAGAATCCAGCGAGCAGTACTTC
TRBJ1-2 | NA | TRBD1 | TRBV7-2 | CASSLGVQGANGYTF | TGTGCCAGCAGCTTAGGGGTACAGGGGGCGAACGGCTACACCTTC
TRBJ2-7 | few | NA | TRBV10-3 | CAISARERAYEQYF | TGTGCCATCAGTGCTCGGGAGAGGGCCTACGAGCAGTACTTC
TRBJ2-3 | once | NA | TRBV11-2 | CASSWGEGCITDTQYF | TGTGCCAGCAGTTGGGGTGAAGGGTGCATCACAGATACGCAGTATTTT
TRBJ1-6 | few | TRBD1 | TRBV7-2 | CASSPPGQGGSPLHF | TGTGCCAGCAGCCCCCCCGGACAGGGCGGCTCACCCCTCCACTTT
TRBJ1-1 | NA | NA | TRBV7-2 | CASSLTLTVNTEAFF | TGTGCCAGCAGCTTAACTCTGACAGTGAACACTGAAGCTTTCTTT
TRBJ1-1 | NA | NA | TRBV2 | CASSGGRNTDEAYF | TGTGCCAGCAGTGGCGGACGCAACACAGATGAGGCGTACTTT
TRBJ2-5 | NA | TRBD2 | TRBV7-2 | CASSLDWAGGRQETQYF | TGTGCCAGCAGCTTAGACTGGGCGGGGGGTCGACAAGAGACCCAGTACTTC
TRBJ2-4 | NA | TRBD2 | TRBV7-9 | CASSFQRSGGAKKIQYF | TGTGCCAGCAGCTTTCAAAGAAGCGGGGGGGCCAAAAAGATTCAGTACTTC
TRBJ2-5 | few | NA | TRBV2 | CASSDLSWETQYF | TGTGCCAGCAGTGATCTCAGTTGGGAGACCCAGTACTTC
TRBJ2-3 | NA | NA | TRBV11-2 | CASSLPGSSDTQYF | TGTGCCAGCAGCTTACCGGGATCGTCCGATACGCAGTATTTT
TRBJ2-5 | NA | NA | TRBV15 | CATSRRSVAENQYF | TGTGCCACCAGCAGACGCAGCGTAGCAGAGAACCAGTACTTC
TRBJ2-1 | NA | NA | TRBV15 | CATSRAAGPGYEQFF | TGTGCCACCAGCAGAGCTGCCGGACCCGGCTATGAGCAGTTCTTC
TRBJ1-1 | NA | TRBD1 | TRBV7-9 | CAGQGDRETHDSGF | TGTGCCGGACAGGGGGATAGGGAGACCCATGACTCTGGCTTT
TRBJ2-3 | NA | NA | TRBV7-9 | CASSPVGTVEYVGF | TGTGCCAGCAGCCCTGTAGGGACGGTCGAGTACGTCGGGTTT
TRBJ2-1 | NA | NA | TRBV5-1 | CASSLLNTGTSDEQFF | TGTGCCAGCAGCTTGTTAAACACCGGTACGAGCGATGAGCAGTTCTTC
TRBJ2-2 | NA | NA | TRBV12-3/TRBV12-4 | CASSLGQLIDTGELFF | TGTGCCAGCAGTCTAGGGCAACTGATCGACACCGGGGAGCTGTTTTTT
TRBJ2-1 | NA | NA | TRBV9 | CASSVAGSNEQFF | TGTGCCAGCAGCGTAGCTGGAAGCAATGAGCAGTTCTTC
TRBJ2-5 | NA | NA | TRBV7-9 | CASSLAGSYGAQETQYF | TGTGCCAGCAGCTTAGCGGGTAGCTACGGGGCCCAAGAGACCCAGTACTTC
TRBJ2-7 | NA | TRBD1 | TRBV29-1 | CSVRPQGIYEQYF | TGCAGCGTTCGACCACAGGGGATCTACGAGCAGTACTTC